This T cell receptor (beta chain) emerged from a study of T cells in Graves' hyperthyroidism and ophthalmopathy. A few counts support this clonotype. Its antigen is as yet unknown. Fresh peripheral blood, 10 ml, was the source of the PBMCs. The CDR3 totals 16 residues. The V end lost 6 bases, the J end lost 5 bases, and 17 bases lay between the germline ends. Germline V CDR1 and CDR2: MNHEY, SMNVEV (reference sequence). Study conclusions and caveats: Most thyroid clonotypes with frequency above 0.001 were detected in blood.

TCR beta CDR3 region amplification was performed from RNA transcripts. The HTBI primer set served for first-round RT-PCR of the TCR CDR3. TCRdb called the multiplex PCR reads again in MiXCR, with one record for every CDR3 protein. The table has 500,000 or so distinct CDR3 sequences, roughly 17% seen once. Sample: blood. The sequence was collected from a woman aged 18 to 35 with Graves' ophthalmopathy. This chain uses TRBV27 with TRBJ1-6; a weak D match, TRBD1 (6 bases). The CDR3 nucleotides are TGTGCCAGCAGGACGGGGGGGCCAGTAAATAATTCACCCCTCCACTTT. It specifies CASRTGGPVNNSPLHF.